This TCR beta chain was recovered during a study of blood T cell repertoires in COVID-19. In the study overall: From the United States, Italy and Spain came samples of acute and convalescent COVID-19. T cells, B-cell-depleted T cells, or PBMCs provided the cDNA or gDNA that served as material.

Per the original methods: Reference gene primers were amplified, and this amplification served to estimate nucleated cell counts. Sequencing was performed with immunoSEQ multiplex PCR; in TCRdb, only in-frame clones are kept and a portion is missing. V and J calls and clone size follow that table, whereas D and trimming were derived from the DNA. The profile covers some 31,000 clones, with about 90% appearing a single time and about 2.4% taken by the ten largest. CDR1 and CDR2 from the germline V gene are LNHDA and SQIVND (reference sequence). The trim removed 5 bases at V and 1 base at J, leaving 4 bases unmatched. The CDR3 is 14 amino acids.

Sequences were obtained from peripheral blood. This sequence was found in a man aged 45-65 years with active COVID-19. The genes are TRBV19 and TRBJ1-2; 7 nucleotides line up with TRBD1. The CDR3 sequence is CASSPGQNNYGYTF. The CDR3 DNA reads TGTGCCAGTAGTCCGGGACAGAATAACTATGGCTACACCTTC.